Here is one TCR beta chain with its context. The record originates from a study of blood T cell repertoires in COVID-19. Two consecutive negative NP/OP PCR tests, clearance, or resolved symptoms defined Cohort 3 recovery. Repertoires were generated with immunoSEQ multiplex PCR, while TCRdb's copy carries only in-frame clones and drops some. This sample has 250,000 to 350,000 clones, with roughly nine tenths found just once. In germline, CDR1 is LGHDT, CDR2 YNNKEL (reference sequence). Trimming took off 3 bases at V and 6 bases at J, with 16 bases between the two ends. This CDR3 spans 15 amino acids. This receptor was obtained from a woman aged 18-30 years who had recovered from COVID-19. The chain uses TRBV3-1 (or the pseudogene TRBV3-2) and TRBJ2-3; D is possibly TRBD2 (6 bases). The sequenced sample was PBMCs or T cells enriched from blood (not recorded which). The CDR3 DNA is TGTGCCAGCAGCCAGAGGGCGGGGCGTGCGGATACGCAGTATTTT. Translation: CASSQRAGRADTQYF.